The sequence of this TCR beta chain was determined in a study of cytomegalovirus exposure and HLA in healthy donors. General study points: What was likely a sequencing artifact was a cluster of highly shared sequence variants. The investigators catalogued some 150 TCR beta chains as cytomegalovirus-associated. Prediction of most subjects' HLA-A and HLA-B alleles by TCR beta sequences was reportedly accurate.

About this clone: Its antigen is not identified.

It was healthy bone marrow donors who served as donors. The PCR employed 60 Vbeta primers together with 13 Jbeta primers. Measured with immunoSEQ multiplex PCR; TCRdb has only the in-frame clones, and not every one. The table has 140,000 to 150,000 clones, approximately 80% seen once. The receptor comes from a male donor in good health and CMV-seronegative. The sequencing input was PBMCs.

The CDR3 spells CATSRQMAGEGYNEQFF. CDR3 DNA sequence: TGTGCCACCAGCAGACAGATGGCGGGGGAGGGGTACAATGAGCAGTTCTTC. This sequence joins TRBV15 and TRBJ2-1, with 7 nucleotides matching TRBD2. The CDR3 loop spans 17 amino acids. V shed 2 bases, J shed 4 bases, and the junction held 11 bases outside the gene matches. CDR1 and CDR2 from the germline V gene are LNHNV and YYDKDF (reference sequence).